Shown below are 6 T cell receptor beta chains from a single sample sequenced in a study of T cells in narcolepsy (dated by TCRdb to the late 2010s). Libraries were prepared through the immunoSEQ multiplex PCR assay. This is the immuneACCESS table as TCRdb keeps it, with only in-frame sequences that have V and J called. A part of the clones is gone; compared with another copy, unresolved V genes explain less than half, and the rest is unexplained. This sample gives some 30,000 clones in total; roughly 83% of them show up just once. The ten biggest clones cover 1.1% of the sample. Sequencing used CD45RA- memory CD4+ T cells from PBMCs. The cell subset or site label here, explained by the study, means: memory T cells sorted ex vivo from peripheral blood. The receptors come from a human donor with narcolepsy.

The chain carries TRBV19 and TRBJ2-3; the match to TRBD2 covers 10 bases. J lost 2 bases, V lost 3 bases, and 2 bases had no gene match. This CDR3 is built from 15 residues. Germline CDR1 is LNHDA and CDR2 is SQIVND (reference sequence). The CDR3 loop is CASSITSGNTDTQYF. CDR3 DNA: TGTGCCAGTAGTATCACTAGCGGGAACACAGATACGCAGTATTTT.

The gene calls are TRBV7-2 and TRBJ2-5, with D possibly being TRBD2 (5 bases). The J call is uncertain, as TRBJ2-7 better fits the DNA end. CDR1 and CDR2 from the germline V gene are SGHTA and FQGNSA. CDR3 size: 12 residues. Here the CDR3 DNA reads TGTGCCAGTGGACTCCCCCCCTACGAGCAGTACTTC. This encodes CASGLPPYEQYF.

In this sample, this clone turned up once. CDR3 coding DNA: TGTGCCAGCAGCTTAGGCGGTAGCGGGATGCCGTGGAACGAGCAGTACTTC. Translated, it gives CASSLGGSGMPWNEQYF. V and J are TRBV11-2 and TRBJ2-7, with 8 nucleotides matching TRBD2. The CDR3 is 17 amino acids. In germline, CDR1 is SGHAT, CDR2 FQNNGV. V was clipped by 1 base and J by 5 bases; unmatched bases: 13.

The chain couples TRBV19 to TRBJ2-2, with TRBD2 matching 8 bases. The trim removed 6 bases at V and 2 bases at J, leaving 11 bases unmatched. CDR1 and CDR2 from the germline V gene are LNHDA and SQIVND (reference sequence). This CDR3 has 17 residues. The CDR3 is CASSRGLVGVNTGELFF. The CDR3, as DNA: TGTGCCAGTAGCCGGGGACTAGTGGGGGTAAACACCGGGGAGCTGTTTTTT.

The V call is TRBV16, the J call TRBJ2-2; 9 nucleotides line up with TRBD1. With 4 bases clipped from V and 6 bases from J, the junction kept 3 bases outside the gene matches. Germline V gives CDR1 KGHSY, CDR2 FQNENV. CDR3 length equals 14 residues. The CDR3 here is CASSLRQGAGELFF. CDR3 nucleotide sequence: TGTGCCAGCAGCCTCCGACAGGGGGCCGGGGAGCTGTTTTTT.

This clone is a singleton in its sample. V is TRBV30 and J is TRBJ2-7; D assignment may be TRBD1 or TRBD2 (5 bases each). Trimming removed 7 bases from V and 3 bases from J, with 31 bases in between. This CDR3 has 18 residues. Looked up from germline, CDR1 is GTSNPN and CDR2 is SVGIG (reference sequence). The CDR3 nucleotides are TGTGCCTCGAAGGTCCAGGGAGCCCATGAAGGCCCTCTCTACGAGCAGTACTTC. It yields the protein CASKVQGAHEGPLYEQYF.